This T cell receptor (beta chain) was found in a study of blood T cell repertoires in COVID-19. Across the whole study: The origin of the acute and convalescent COVID-19 samples was the United States, Italy and Spain.

Seattle cases were enrolled at active infection and followed longitudinally. Germline V CDR1 and CDR2: SGDLS, YYNGEE. This CDR3 contains 15 residues. With 0 bases removed from V and 2 bases from J, the gap between germline ends came to 6 bases. Original handling: How many nucleated cells were present was estimated from reference gene primer amplification. Here immunoSEQ multiplex PCR was the method, and the copy in TCRdb shows in-frame clones only, minus some. The DNA was the basis for D and trimming; V, J and clone size are from that table. The data contain approximately 500,000 clones, roughly 91% of them singletons.

The sample was peripheral blood. The TCR was taken from a woman aged 50 to 60 with COVID-19, enrolled during active disease. The chain uses TRBV9 and TRBJ2-6; a weak D match, TRBD1 (6 bases). The CDR3 DNA sequence: TGTGCCAGCAGCGTAGCAGGGGCTGGGGCCAACGTCCTGACTTTC. Translated, it gives CASSVAGAGANVLTF.